This T cell receptor (beta chain) was identified in a study of shared clonotypes between healthy human individuals. For the study at large: Every donor yielded three CD4 naive, three CD4 memory, two CD8 naive and one CD8 memory plate.

The germline V gene has CDR1 SGHTS and CDR2 YDEGEE. The ends were cut back, 4 bases at V and 3 bases at J, with 8 bases in the middle. The CDR3 sequence is 13 residues long. Original processing methods: Filtering was not the same, since immunoSEQ gave junction-only sequences without quality scores. Produced via immunoSEQ multiplex PCR; TCRdb's table is partial and in-frame only. The V and J calls and clone size were taken over from that table, and D and trimming were inferred from the DNA. There are about 2 million clones in the sample; about 94% occur only once, and approximately 1% lies in the top ten. Naive CD8 populations comprised CD45RO-negative cells positively selected for CCR7, excluding terminally differentiated effector memory CD45RA+ cells. Worth noting for this clone: At the DNA level, this CDR3 is encoded by other sequences in the same sample as well.

The sequence was obtained from a man aged 18 to 29 in good health. The chain couples TRBV5-8 to TRBJ2-1; D perhaps matches TRBD1 (6 bases). The source material was naive CD8+ T cells sorted from blood. The CDR3 reads CASSQDSYNEQFF. CDR3 DNA: TGTGCCAGCAGCCAGGACAGCTACAATGAGCAGTTCTTC.